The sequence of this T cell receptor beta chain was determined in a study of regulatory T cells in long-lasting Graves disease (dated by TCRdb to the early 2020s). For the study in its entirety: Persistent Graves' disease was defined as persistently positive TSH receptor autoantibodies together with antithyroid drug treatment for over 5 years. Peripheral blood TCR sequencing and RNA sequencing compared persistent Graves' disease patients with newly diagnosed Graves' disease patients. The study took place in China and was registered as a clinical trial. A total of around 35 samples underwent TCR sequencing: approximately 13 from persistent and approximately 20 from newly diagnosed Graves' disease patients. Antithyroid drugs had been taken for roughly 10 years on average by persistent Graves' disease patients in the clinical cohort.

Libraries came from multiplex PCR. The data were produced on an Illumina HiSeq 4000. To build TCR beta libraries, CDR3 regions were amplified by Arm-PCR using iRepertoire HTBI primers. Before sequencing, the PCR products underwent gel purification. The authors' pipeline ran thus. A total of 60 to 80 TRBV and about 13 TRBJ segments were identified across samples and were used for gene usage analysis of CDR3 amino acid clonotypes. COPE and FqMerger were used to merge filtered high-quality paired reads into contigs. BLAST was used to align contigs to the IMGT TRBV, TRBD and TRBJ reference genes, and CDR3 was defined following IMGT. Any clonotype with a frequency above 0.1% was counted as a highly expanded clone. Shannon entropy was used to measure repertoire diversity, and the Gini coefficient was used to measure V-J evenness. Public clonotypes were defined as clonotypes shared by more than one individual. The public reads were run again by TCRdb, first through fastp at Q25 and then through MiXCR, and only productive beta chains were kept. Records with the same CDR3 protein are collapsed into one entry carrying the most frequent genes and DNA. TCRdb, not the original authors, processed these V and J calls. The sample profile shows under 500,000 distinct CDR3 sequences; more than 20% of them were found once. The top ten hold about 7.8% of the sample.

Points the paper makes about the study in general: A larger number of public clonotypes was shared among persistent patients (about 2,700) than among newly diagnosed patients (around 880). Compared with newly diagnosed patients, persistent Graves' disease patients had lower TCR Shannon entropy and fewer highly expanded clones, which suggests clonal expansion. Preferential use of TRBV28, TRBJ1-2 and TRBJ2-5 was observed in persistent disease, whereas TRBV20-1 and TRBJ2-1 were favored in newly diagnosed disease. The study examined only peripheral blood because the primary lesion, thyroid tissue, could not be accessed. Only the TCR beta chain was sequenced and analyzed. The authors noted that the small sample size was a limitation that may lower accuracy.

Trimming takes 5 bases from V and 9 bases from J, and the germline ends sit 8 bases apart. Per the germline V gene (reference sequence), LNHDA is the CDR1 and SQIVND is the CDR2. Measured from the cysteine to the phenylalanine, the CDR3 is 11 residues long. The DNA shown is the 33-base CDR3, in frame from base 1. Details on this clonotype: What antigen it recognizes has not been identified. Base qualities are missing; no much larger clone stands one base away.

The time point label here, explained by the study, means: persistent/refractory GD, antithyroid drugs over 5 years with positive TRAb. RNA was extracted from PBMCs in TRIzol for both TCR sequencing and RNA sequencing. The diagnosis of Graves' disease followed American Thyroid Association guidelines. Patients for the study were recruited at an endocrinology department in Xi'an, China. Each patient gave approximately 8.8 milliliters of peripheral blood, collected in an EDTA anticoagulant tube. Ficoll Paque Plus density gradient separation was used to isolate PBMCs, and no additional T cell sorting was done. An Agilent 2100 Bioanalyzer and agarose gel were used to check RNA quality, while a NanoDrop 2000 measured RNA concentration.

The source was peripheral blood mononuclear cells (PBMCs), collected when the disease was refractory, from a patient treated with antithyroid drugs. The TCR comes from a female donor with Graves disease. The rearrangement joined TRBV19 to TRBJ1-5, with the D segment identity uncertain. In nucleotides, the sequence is TGTGCCAGTAGTGACGTTCTGCCCCAGCATTTT. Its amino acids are CASSDVLPQHF.